Shown below are 18 T cell receptor beta chains from a single sample sequenced in a study of blood T cell repertoires in COVID-19. Assay used: immunoSEQ multiplex PCR; TCRdb lists only in-frame clones, some missing. Of about 120,000 clones detected, roughly 90% appear once; the ten largest clones hold approximately 19%. Sequences were obtained from peripheral blood. These receptors were obtained from a human donor with acute or convalescent COVID-19. The donor label of this sample is uncertain.

The chain is built from TRBV30 and TRBJ1-2; 9 bases match TRBD1. CDR1 is GTSNPN, CDR2 SVGIG, per germline (reference sequence). V was pared by 0 bases and J by 5 bases, with 4 bases of the junction left unmatched. The CDR3 totals 14 residues. CDR3 in amino acids: CAWSVLGTGYGYTF. CDR3 nucleotides: TGTGCCTGGAGTGTACTCGGGACAGGGTATGGCTACACCTTC.

This clone was observed a handful of times. The gene calls are TRBV7-8 and TRBJ1-1, with unresolved D. V gave up 5 bases and J gave up 4 bases, with 26 bases separating them. Germline V CDR1 and CDR2: SGHVS, FQNEAQ. The CDR3 is 18 residues long. CDR3 loop: CASSPLTRIGEGSTEAFF. Here the CDR3 DNA reads TGTGCCAGCAGCCCTCTCACGAGGATCGGGGAGGGAAGCACTGAAGCTTTCTTT.

The chain links TRBV27 to TRBJ2-3, with 7 nucleotides matching TRBD2. CDR1 and CDR2 (germline): MNHEY, SMNVEV (reference sequence). The CDR3 sequence is 15 residues long. The J segment lost 3 bases and the V segment lost 5 bases, leaving 8 bases of the junction unmatched. The DNA of the CDR3 is TGTGCCAGCAGTCAGACTAGCTTCGGAACAGATACGCAGTATTTT. The encoded protein is CASSQTSFGTDTQYF.

The V gene is TRBV10-3, the J gene TRBJ2-2; 8 positions agree with TRBD1. V trimming: 6 bases; J trimming: 0 bases; junction bases outside the gene matches: 0. The germline gives CDR1 ENHRY, CDR2 SYGVKD. This CDR3 has 14 residues. CDR3 sequence reads: CAIRQGANTGELFF. CDR3 bases: TGTGCCATCAGACAGGGGGCGAACACCGGGGAGCTGTTTTTT.

This chain joins TRBV7-2 and TRBJ1-2; unclear D gene. Germline values: CDR1 SGHTA, CDR2 FQGNSA. The V end was cut by 2 bases, the J end by 2 bases, with 9 bases between. This CDR3 region has 14 residues. For the CDR3, the DNA is TGTGCCAGCAGCTTAAACGGAGGGAACTATGGCTACACCTTC. This codes for CASSLNGGNYGYTF.

This chain links TRBV6-2 or TRBV6-3 with TRBJ1-6; no definite D call. The V and J ends lost 2 bases and 9 bases respectively, with 11 bases between them. CDR3 length: 14 residues. Germline V gene data show CDR1 as MNHEY and CDR2 as SVGEGT. CDR3 nucleotide sequence: TGTGCCAGCAGTTACCATTCAGGTGGTTCACCCCTCCACTTT. Encoded protein: CASSYHSGGSPLHF.

The CDR3: CAIRTSGTADHLNYGYTF. The CDR3 DNA follows: TGTGCCATCAGGACATCCGGGACAGCCGATCACCTTAACTATGGCTACACCTTC. The chain uses TRBV10-3 and TRBJ1-2, with 7 bases that match TRBD1. Germline V gives CDR1 ENHRY, CDR2 SYGVKD. The CDR3 extends over 18 amino acids. V trimming: 6 bases; J trimming: 1 base; junction bases outside the gene matches: 17.

The chain has TRBV12-5 and TRBJ1-5; 7 nucleotides line up with TRBD1. Germline trimming cut 5 bases from V and 4 bases from J; bases unmatched to any gene: 14. The germline gives CDR1 LGHNT, CDR2 FRNRAP. The CDR3 is made up of 17 amino acids. CDR3 in amino acids: CASGRDSRRFLNQPQHF. The DNA of the CDR3 is TGTGCTAGTGGTCGGGACAGCCGCCGATTTTTGAATCAGCCCCAGCATTTT.

The V gene is TRBV10-2, the J gene TRBJ2-1; 12 bases are a match to TRBD2. The J segment lost 9 bases and the V segment lost 6 bases, leaving 3 bases of the junction unmatched. Germline loops: CDR1 WSHSY, CDR2 SAAADI. The CDR3 covers 13 residues. The CDR3 nucleotides are TGCGCCAGCAGGACTAGCGGGAGCGTTGAGCAGTTCTTC. Its translation is CASRTSGSVEQFF.

This clone was found a few times. This chain connects TRBV29-1 to TRBJ2-1, with D possibly being TRBD1 (7 bases). CDR3 length equals 14 residues. Trimming shortened V by 7 bases and J by 5 bases, and 18 bases separated the two germline ends. Germline loops: CDR1 SQVTM, CDR2 ANQGSEA. The CDR3 nucleotides read TGCAGCGCCAACAGGGGACTCGCCGACAATGAGCAGTTCTTC. As protein: CSANRGLADNEQFF.

V gene TRBV12-3 or TRBV12-4 combines with J gene TRBJ2-7, with D possibly matching TRBD2 (6 bases). Trimming stripped 3 bases from V and 4 bases from J, with 10 bases between. The CDR3 length is 13 residues. This CDR3 reads CASSLGGRYEQYF. CDR3 DNA: TGTGCCAGCAGTTTGGGGGGTAGGTACGAGCAGTACTTC.

The chain couples TRBV30 to TRBJ1-5; weak D call: TRBD1 (5 bases). The CDR3 extends over 14 amino acids. Trimming shortened V by 4 bases and J by 3 bases, and 13 bases separated the two germline ends. Germline-derived CDR1 and CDR2 are GTSNPN and SVGIG (reference sequence). CDR3 residues: CAWTGIYDNQPQHF. CDR3 coding DNA: TGTGCCTGGACAGGGATTTATGACAATCAGCCCCAGCATTTT.

The chain uses TRBV20-1 and TRBJ1-6; D is undetermined. Trimming cost V 3 bases and J 4 bases, with 10 bases left between them. This CDR3 spans 14 amino acids. The germline gives CDR1 DFQATT, CDR2 SNEGSKA (reference sequence). The CDR3 coding sequence is TGCAGTGCTAGTACAAGACTGTATAATTCACCCCTCCACTTT. This translates into CSASTRLYNSPLHF.

The rearrangement joins TRBV29-1 to TRBJ2-3; 10 positions match TRBD1. The CDR3 is made up of 15 amino acids. Germline trimming cut 4 bases from V and 6 bases from J; bases unmatched to any gene: 10. Germline V gene sequence: CDR1 SQVTM, CDR2 ANQGSEA. This CDR3 is CSVGGDRGHRDTQYF. CDR3 nucleotides: TGCAGCGTTGGGGGGGACAGGGGACATCGGGATACGCAGTATTTT.

This chain links TRBV9 with TRBJ2-2; 7 bases map to TRBD2. The CDR3 spans 16 residues. Germline V gives CDR1 SGDLS, CDR2 YYNGEE. Trimming cost V 2 bases and J 4 bases; bases outside gene matches: 8. DNA for the CDR3: TGTGCCAGCAGCGTTCTCGGGGGGTCGGGCACCGGGGAGCTGTTTTTT. As protein: CASSVLGGSGTGELFF.

This chain uses TRBV15 with TRBJ2-2, with a weak D call TRBD2 (6 bases). This CDR3 has 17 residues. From germline, CDR1 is LNHNV and CDR2 YYDKDF (reference sequence). Trimming stripped 4 bases from V and 4 bases from J, with 19 bases between. This CDR3 reads CATSKGLLGGLTGELFF. The CDR3 coding sequence is TGTGCCACCAGCAAGGGCTTGTTGGGGGGACTCACCGGGGAGCTGTTTTTT.

The rearrangement joins TRBV27 to TRBJ2-7, with a possible D match to TRBD1 (6 bases). Germline V gene sequence: CDR1 MNHEY, CDR2 SMNVEV (reference sequence). Between the trimmed V and J ends, which lost 5 bases and 2 bases, there was a span of 13 bases. There are 14 residues in the CDR3. The CDR3 region has the DNA TGTGCCAGCAGTCCATCAGGGGTGCCCTACGAGCAGTACTTC. It encodes CASSPSGVPYEQYF.

The rearrangement joins TRBV6-5 to TRBJ2-1; the match to TRBD2 covers 11 bases. With V trimmed by 5 bases and J by 6 bases, 3 bases remained unmatched. Germline CDR1 reads MNHEY; CDR2 reads SVGAGI. The CDR3 runs to 14 residues. Here the CDR3 reads CASSLAGGTNEQFF. In DNA form, the CDR3 reads TGTGCCAGCAGTCTAGCGGGAGGAACCAATGAGCAGTTCTTC.